One sample yielded the 20 T cell receptor beta chains listed below, sequenced in a study of cytomegalovirus exposure and HLA in healthy donors (TCRdb year 2017). Library creation used the immunoSEQ multiplex PCR assay. The multiplex PCR relied on a mix of 60 forward primers for TCR Vbeta segments and 13 reverse primers for TCR Jbeta segments. TCRdb took over this immuneACCESS table, retaining in-frame rearrangements with V and J assigned. Such tables are incomplete; in checked studies, under half of the missing clones stem from an unresolved V gene, and the remainder is unexplained. The sample table shows 95,000 to 150,000 clones, and around four fifths are seen once. 11% of the sample goes to the ten largest clones. Sequencing used PBMCs. These receptors came from a man aged 25-40 years in good health and CMV-seropositive.

V gene TRBV9 combines with J gene TRBJ2-7, with 13 bases lining up with TRBD2. Per germline, CDR1 SGDLS and CDR2 YYNGEE. The CDR3 totals 15 residues. The V gene end was trimmed by 0 bases and the J gene end by 5 bases; junction bases not matched to a gene: 2. The CDR3 is CASSVGLAGGHEQYF. The CDR3 nucleotides are TGTGCCAGCAGCGTAGGACTAGCGGGAGGCCACGAGCAGTACTTC.

This rearrangement joins TRBV5-1 to TRBJ1-1, with 9 bases fitting TRBD1. Germline CDR1 reads SGHRS; CDR2 reads YFSETQ. The CDR3 length is 14 residues. V trimming: 0 bases; J trimming: 6 bases; junction bases outside the gene matches: 3. The CDR3 here is CASSLDWDRAEAFF. The CDR3 DNA reads TGCGCCAGCAGCTTGGATTGGGACAGGGCTGAAGCTTTCTTT.

The chain couples TRBV15 to TRBJ2-2; D gene unclear. Germline CDR1 reads LNHNV; CDR2 reads YYDKDF (reference sequence). The ends were cut back, 0 bases at V and 10 bases at J, with 24 bases in the middle. The CDR3 sequence is 18 residues long. CDR3 in DNA: TGTGCCACCAGCAGAGATCGAGCTGACGGGTCCCTCCGCGAGGAGCTGTTTTTT. It is translated as CATSRDRADGSLREELFF.

This clone appeared a few times. The rearrangement links TRBV27 to TRBJ2-7, with D tentatively TRBD2 (6 bases). The germline gives CDR1 MNHEY, CDR2 SMNVEV (reference sequence). The CDR3 extends over 14 amino acids. The V gene lost 6 bases and the J gene lost 6 bases, with 18 bases spanning the gap. This CDR3 is CASRPRGYSLEQYF. Here the CDR3 DNA reads TGTGCCAGCAGGCCCCGGGGGTACTCTCTCGAGCAGTACTTC.

Here the CDR3 DNA reads TGTGCCAGCAGTTTACCCCCGGGCGAGCAGTACTTC. Translated: CASSLPPGEQYF. The rearrangement uses TRBV27 and TRBJ2-7; no reliable D call. The CDR3 is 12 residues long. Germline values: CDR1 MNHEY, CDR2 SMNVEV (reference sequence). Trimming took off 2 bases at V and 6 bases at J, with 8 bases between the two ends.

The chain couples TRBV13 to TRBJ1-2; 11 bases line up with TRBD1. The germline V gene encodes CDR1 PRHDT and CDR2 FYEKMQ (reference sequence). V gave up 1 base and J gave up 3 bases; unmatched junction bases: 4. There are 16 residues in the CDR3. Here the CDR3 DNA reads TGTGCCAGCAGCTTAGTCCCGGGACAGGGGGACTATGGCTACACCTTC. Translated, it gives CASSLVPGQGDYGYTF.

V usage is TRBV13 and J usage is TRBJ2-7; 9 bases agree with TRBD2. V gave up 1 base and J gave up 6 bases; unmatched junction bases: 4. CDR1 is PRHDT and CDR2 is FYEKMQ in the germline V gene (reference sequence). This CDR3 region has 14 residues. The chain's CDR3 is CASSLEGLASEQYF. DNA of the CDR3: TGTGCCAGCAGCTTAGAGGGACTAGCTTCCGAGCAGTACTTC. Full variable domain (missing parts from reference TRBV13 and TRBJ2-7): AAGVIQSPRHLIKEKRETATLKCYPIPRHDTVYWYQQGPGQDPQFLISFYEKMQSDKGSIPDRFSAQQFSDYHSELNMSSLELGDSALYFCASSLEGLASEQYFGPGTRLTVT.

The rearrangement uses TRBV7-2 and TRBJ2-7, with D perhaps TRBD2 (5 bases). The CDR3 contains 14 residues. V shed 3 bases and J shed 2 bases, with 11 bases lying between them. Germline lookup yields CDR1 SGHTA and CDR2 FQGNSA. CDR3 nucleotides: TGTGCCAGCAGCTTCAGCGGATTTACCTACGAGCAGTACTTC. The encoded protein is CASSFSGFTYEQYF.

The chain combines TRBV4-2 with TRBJ2-3; 12 bases fit TRBD2. CDR1 is LGHNA, CDR2 YNFKEQ, per germline. The CDR3 runs 17 residues. The ends lost 4 bases at V and 5 bases at J; junction bases unmatched: 10. CDR3 in amino acids: CASSLPPLAGGVDTQYF. In nucleotides, the CDR3 is TGTGCCAGCAGCCTACCCCCTCTAGCGGGGGGGGTAGATACGCAGTATTTT.

The chain joins TRBV19 to TRBJ2-3; D not resolved. CDR1 is LNHDA and CDR2 is SQIVND in the germline V gene (reference sequence). This CDR3 is built from 12 residues. V was cut by 7 bases and J by 2 bases, with 7 bases left in between. The CDR3 nucleotides read TGTGCCAGTACCGAGGACACAGATACGCAGTATTTT. It translates to CASTEDTDTQYF.

V usage is TRBV2 and J usage is TRBJ1-2; D is possibly TRBD1 (6 bases). Trimming pared 4 bases from V and 5 bases from J, leaving 11 bases between. This CDR3 is built from 13 residues. The germline V gene encodes CDR1 SNHLY and CDR2 FYNNEI. Here the CDR3 DNA reads TGTGCCAGCAGTGTGGACAGCCTATATGGCTACACCTTC. Translation gives CASSVDSLYGYTF.

This clone has just one count. The V and J genes are TRBV7-9 and TRBJ1-1; unclear D gene. There are 15 residues in the CDR3. The germline V gene encodes CDR1 SEHNR and CDR2 FQNEAQ (reference sequence). Trimming removed 2 bases at V and 1 base at J, with 11 bases between. In DNA, the CDR3 is TGTGCCAGCAGCTTAAGTCCAGTTTCGAACACTGAAGCTTTCTTT. Translated: CASSLSPVSNTEAFF.

CDR3 amino acids: CASSLPGEVDEQFF. The CDR3 coding sequence is TGTGCCAGCAGCTTACCCGGGGAGGTCGATGAGCAGTTCTTC. The genes are TRBV7-9 and TRBJ2-1; a weak D match, TRBD2 (6 bases). This CDR3 contains 14 residues. The germline V gene has CDR1 SEHNR and CDR2 FQNEAQ (reference sequence). Deletions cut 2 bases from V and 8 bases from J, with 13 bases between. Complete variable domain (other parts from reference TRBV7-9 and TRBJ2-1): DTGVSQNPRHKITKRGQNVTFRCDPISEHNRLYWYRQTLGQGPEFLTYFQNEAQLEKSRLLSDRFSAERPKGSFSTLEIQRTEQGDSAMYLCASSLPGEVDEQFFGPGTRLTVL.

A few counts support this clone. V is TRBV29-1 and J is TRBJ1-3; D is perhaps TRBD1 (6 bases). This CDR3 has 14 residues. Trimming cost V 7 bases and J 1 base, with 14 bases left between them. Germline V CDR1 and CDR2: SQVTM, ANQGSEA. CDR3 sequence reads: CSAGGTGSGNTIYF. The DNA for the CDR3 is TGCAGCGCTGGGGGCACAGGGTCTGGAAACACCATATATTTT. The full variable domain, completed using reference TRBV29-1 and TRBJ1-3, is SAVISQKPSRDICQRGTSLTIQCQVDSQVTMMFWYRQQPGQSLTLIATANQGSEATYESGFVIDKFPISRPNLTFSTLTVSNMSPEDSSIYLCSAGGTGSGNTIYFGEGSWLTVV.

V usage is TRBV19 and J usage is TRBJ2-1; possible D gene TRBD2, 6 bases. The CDR3 extends over 15 amino acids. V was trimmed by 3 bases and J by 4 bases, leaving 13 bases between them. Germline assignment: CDR1 LNHDA and CDR2 SQIVND (reference sequence). The CDR3 sequence is CASSIGGGVYNEQFF. In DNA, the CDR3 is TGTGCCAGTAGTATTGGAGGAGGGGTTTACAATGAGCAGTTCTTC.

The CDR3 spells CASAGVNTEAFF. CDR3 nucleotides: TGTGCCAGCGCGGGGGTGAACACTGAAGCTTTCTTT. This chain connects TRBV6-6 to TRBJ1-1; weak D call: TRBD1 (5 bases). V was trimmed by 8 bases and J by 0 bases, leaving 7 bases between them. CDR1 and CDR2 (germline): MNHNY, SVGAGI (reference sequence). This CDR3 comprises 12 residues.

The chain has TRBV6-5 and TRBJ2-7, with 11 bases that match TRBD2. Germline V lookup: CDR1 MNHEY, CDR2 SVGAGI. This CDR3 has 16 amino acids. J gave up 2 bases and V 2 bases, and 5 bases lay outside the gene matches. CDR3: CASSYKGTSGPYEQYF. CDR3 DNA: TGTGCCAGCAGTTACAAGGGGACTAGCGGACCCTACGAGCAGTACTTC.

This clone has a handful of counts. The chain joins TRBV9 to TRBJ2-5; D is undetermined. In germline, CDR1 is SGDLS, CDR2 YYNGEE. The CDR3 sequence is 12 residues long. Between the trimmed V and J ends, which lost 4 bases and 0 bases, there was a span of 4 bases. The CDR3 DNA follows: TGTGCCAGCAGCAACAACCAAGAGACCCAGTACTTC. This codes for CASSNNQETQYF.

This rearrangement joins TRBV5-1 to TRBJ1-2, with TRBD1 matching over 10 bases. The CDR3 has 14 residues. The germline V gene has CDR1 SGHRS and CDR2 YFSETQ. The trim removed 7 bases at V and 6 bases at J, leaving 9 bases unmatched. The CDR3 protein is CASFSPGQGNGYTF. CDR3 DNA: TGCGCCAGCTTTAGTCCGGGACAGGGGAATGGCTACACCTTC.

This sequence joins TRBV27 and TRBJ2-7; 9 bases match TRBD1. CDR3 length equals 14 residues. Germline CDR1 and CDR2: MNHEY and SMNVEV (reference sequence). With V trimmed by 6 bases and J by 3 bases, 6 bases remained unmatched. The CDR3 sequence is CASSVPGQGYEQYF. The CDR3 coding sequence is TGTGCCAGCAGCGTACCGGGACAGGGCTACGAGCAGTACTTC.